The clone carrying this T cell receptor beta chain was observed a single time. The antigen is not known. The data derive from a study of beta chain features in type 1 diabetes. Study results and caveats: In every one of the four CD4+ subsets, TCRB CDR3s were moderately but significantly shorter in Type 1 diabetes patients.

Investigators reverse transcribed all isolated RNA, so they sequenced expressed TCRB transcripts. Clones were sequenced by immunoSEQ multiplex PCR, and TCRdb holds only the in-frame ones, with some missing. This table holds around 710,000 clones, 9.5% to 15% found once. Germline loops: CDR1 SGDLS, CDR2 YYNGEE. The CDR3 sequence is 18 residues long. V lost 0 bases and J lost 5; bases outside the gene matches: 8. The rearrangement uses TRBV9 and TRBJ2-3, with 14 bases aligning to TRBD2. The sequence was collected from a man under 40 with type 1 diabetes. The specimen sequenced was naive CD4+ T cells from blood. This CDR3 is CASSVVPSTSGGEDTQYF. As DNA, the CDR3 is TGTGCCAGCAGCGTAGTCCCCTCGACTAGCGGGGGGGAAGATACGCAGTATTTT.